The clone carrying this T cell receptor (beta chain) was detected many times. Its antigen remains unknown. On each TCR cDNA molecule, a unique molecular identifier was present. MiXCR, applied by TCRdb to the 5' RACE reads, yields one record per CDR3 protein. This table has roughly 80,000 distinct CDR3 sequences, about 8% appearing once. Time point meaning: sample taken at primary tumor resection. The cohort: some 73 early-stage, untreated non-small cell lung cancer patients. TCRs were sequenced from unsorted whole RNA of tumor, nontumor lung or PBMC. Germline CDR1 and CDR2: SGHVS and FQNEAQ. V dropped 4 bases and J dropped 4 bases, with 9 bases sitting between them. The CDR3 consists of 13 residues. The entry originates in a study of spatial heterogeneity in lung cancer. Findings and caveats of the study: Among blood samples, ubiquitous expanded tumor TCRs appeared more at resection than at follow-up.

The V and J genes are TRBV7-8 and TRBJ2-3; D call uncertain. The material was PBMCs, obtained at surgery. This sequence was found in a male donor with early-stage non-small cell lung cancer. The CDR3 nucleotides are TGTGCCAGCAGCTCCCTTAGGTCAGATACGCAGTATTTT. The encoded protein is CASSSLRSDTQYF.